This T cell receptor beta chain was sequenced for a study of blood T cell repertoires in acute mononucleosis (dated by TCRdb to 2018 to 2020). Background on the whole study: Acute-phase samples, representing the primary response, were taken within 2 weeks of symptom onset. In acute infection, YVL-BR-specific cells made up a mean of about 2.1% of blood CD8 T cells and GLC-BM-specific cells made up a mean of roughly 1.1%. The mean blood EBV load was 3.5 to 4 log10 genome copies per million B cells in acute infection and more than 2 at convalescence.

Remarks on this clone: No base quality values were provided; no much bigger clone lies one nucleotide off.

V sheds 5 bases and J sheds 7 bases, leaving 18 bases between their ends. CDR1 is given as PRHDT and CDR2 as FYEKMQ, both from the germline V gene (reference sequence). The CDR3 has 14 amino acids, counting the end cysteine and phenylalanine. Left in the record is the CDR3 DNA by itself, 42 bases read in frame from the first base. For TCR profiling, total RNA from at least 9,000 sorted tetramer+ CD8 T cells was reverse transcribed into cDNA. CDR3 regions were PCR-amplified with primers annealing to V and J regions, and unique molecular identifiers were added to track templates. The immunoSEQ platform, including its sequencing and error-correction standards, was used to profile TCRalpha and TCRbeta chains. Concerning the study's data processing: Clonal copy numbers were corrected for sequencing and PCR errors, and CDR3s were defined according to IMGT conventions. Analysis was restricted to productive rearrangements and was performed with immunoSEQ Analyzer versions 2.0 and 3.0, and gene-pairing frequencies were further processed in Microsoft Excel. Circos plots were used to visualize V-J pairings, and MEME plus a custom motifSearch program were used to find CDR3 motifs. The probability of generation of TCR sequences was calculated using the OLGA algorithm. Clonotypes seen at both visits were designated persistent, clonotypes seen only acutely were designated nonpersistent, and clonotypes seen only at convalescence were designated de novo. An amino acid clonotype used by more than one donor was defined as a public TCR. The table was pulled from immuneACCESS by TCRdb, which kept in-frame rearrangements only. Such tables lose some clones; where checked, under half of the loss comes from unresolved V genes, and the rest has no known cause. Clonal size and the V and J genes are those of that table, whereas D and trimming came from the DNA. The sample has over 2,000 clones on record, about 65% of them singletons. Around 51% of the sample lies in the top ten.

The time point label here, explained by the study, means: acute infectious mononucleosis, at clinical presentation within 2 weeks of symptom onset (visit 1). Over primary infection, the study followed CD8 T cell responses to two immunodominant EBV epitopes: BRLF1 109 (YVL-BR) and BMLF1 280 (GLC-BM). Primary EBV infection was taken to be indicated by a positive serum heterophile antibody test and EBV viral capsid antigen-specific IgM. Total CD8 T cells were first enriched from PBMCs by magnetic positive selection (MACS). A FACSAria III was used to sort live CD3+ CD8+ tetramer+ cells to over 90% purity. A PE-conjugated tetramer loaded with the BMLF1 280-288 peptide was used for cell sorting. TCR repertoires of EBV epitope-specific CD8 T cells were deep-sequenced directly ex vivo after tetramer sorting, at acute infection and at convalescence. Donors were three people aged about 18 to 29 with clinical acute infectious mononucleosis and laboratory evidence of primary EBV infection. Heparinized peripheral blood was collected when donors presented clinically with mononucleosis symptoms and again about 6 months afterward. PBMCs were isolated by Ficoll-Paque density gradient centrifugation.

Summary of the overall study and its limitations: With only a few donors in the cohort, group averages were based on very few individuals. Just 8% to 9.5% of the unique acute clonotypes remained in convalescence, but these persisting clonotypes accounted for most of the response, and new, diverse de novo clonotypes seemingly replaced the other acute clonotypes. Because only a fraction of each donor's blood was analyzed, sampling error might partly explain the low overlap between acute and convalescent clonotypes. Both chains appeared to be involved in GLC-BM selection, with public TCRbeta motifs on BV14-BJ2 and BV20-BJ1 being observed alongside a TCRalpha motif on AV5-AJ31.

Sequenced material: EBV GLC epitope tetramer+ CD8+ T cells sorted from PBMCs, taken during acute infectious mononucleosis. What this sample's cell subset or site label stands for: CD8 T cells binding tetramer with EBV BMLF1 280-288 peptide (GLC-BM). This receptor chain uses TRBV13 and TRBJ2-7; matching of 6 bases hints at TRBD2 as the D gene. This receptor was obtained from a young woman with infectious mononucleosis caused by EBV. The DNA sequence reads TGTGCCAGCAGCGTAGCAGGCGGGATGGGGGAGCAGTACTTC. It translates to CASSVAGGMGEQYF. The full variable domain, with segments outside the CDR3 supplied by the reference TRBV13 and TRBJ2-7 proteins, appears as AAGVIQSPRHLIKEKRETATLKCYPIPRHDTVYWYQQGPGQDPQFLISFYEKMQSDKGSIPDRFSAQQFSDYHSELNMSSLELGDSALYFCASSVAGGMGEQYFGPGTRLTVT.